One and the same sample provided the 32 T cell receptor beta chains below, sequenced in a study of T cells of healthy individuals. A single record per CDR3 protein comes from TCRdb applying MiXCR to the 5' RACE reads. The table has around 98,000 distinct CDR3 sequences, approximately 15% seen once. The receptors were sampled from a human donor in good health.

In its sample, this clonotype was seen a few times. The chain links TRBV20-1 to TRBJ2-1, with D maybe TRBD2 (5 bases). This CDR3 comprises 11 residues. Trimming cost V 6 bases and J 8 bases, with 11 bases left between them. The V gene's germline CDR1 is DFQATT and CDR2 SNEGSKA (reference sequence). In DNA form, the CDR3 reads TGCAGTGCAACTAGTGTCGATGAGCAGTTCTTC. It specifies CSATSVDEQFF.

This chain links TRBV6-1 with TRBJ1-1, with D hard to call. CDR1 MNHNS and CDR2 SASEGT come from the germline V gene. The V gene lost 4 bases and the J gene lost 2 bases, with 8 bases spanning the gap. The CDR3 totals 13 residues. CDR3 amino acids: CASSGTLNTEAFF. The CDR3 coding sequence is TGTGCCAGCAGTGGAACACTTAACACTGAAGCTTTCTTT.

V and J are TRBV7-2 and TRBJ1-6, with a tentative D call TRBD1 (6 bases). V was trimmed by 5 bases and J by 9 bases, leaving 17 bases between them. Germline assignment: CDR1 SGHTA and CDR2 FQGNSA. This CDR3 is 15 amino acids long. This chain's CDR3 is CASSTRGQRVSPLHF. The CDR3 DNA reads TGTGCCAGCAGCACCCGTGGACAGAGAGTTTCACCCCTCCACTTT.

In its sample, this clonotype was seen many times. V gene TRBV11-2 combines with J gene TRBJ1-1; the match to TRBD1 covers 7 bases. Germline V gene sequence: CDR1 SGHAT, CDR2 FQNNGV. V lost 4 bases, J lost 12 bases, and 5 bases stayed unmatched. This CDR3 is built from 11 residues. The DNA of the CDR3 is TGTGCCAGCAGCTCGGACAGGAAAACTTTCTTT. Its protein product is CASSSDRKTFF.

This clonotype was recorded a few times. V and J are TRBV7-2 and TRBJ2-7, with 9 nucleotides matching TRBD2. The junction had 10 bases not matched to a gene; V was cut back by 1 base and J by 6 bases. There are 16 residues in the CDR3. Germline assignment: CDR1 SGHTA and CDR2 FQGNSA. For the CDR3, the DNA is TGTGCCAGCAGCTTAGTTTCCGCGGGAGGGCCCCCCGAGCAGTACTTC. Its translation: CASSLVSAGGPPEQYF.

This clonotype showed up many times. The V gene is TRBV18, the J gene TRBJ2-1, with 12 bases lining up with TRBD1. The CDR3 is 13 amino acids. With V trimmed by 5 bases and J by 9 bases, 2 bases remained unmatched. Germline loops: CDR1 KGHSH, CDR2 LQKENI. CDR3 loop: CASSRDRGLEQFF. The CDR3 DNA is TGTGCCAGCTCAAGGGACAGGGGGCTTGAGCAGTTCTTC.

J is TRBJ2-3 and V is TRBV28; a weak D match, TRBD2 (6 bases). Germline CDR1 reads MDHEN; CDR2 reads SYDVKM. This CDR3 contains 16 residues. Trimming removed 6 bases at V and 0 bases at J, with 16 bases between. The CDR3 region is CASSPTGAVSTDTQYF. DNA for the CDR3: TGTGCCAGCAGCCCGACGGGAGCGGTTAGCACAGATACGCAGTATTTT. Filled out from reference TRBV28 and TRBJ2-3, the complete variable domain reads DVKVTQSSRYLVKRTGEKVFLECVQDMDHENMFWYRQDPGLGLRLIYFSYDVKMKEKGDIPEGYSVSREKKERFSLILESASTNQTSMYLCASSPTGAVSTDTQYFGPGTRLTVL.

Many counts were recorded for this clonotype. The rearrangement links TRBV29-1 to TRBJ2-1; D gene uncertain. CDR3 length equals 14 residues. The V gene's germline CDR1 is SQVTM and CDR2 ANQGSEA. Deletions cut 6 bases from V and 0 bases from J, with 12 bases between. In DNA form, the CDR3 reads TGCAGCGTACTGACCCAAAGCTCCTACAATGAGCAGTTCTTC. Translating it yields CSVLTQSSYNEQFF.

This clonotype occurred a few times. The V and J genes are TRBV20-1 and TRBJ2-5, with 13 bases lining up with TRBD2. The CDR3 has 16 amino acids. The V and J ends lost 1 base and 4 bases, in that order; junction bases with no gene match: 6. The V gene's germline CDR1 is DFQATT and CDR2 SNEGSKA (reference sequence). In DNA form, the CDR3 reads TGCAGTGCTAGAGGAAGGACTAGCGGGAGTAGAGAGACCCAGTACTTC. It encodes CSARGRTSGSRETQYF.

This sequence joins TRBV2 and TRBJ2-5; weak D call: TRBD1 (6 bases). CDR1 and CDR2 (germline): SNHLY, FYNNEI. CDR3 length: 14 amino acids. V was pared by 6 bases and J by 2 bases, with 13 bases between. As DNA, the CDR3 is TGTGCCAGCAGGTTCAGGGGTGGACAAGAGACCCAGTACTTC. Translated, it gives CASRFRGGQETQYF.

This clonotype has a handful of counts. The CDR3 DNA reads as TGTGCCAGCAGTTATAGACAGACAGATTCTTACGAGCAGTACTTC. Translated, it gives CASSYRQTDSYEQYF. J is TRBJ2-7 and V is TRBV6-5, with D maybe TRBD1 (5 bases). Germline lookup yields CDR1 MNHEY and CDR2 SVGAGI. V lost 3 bases, J lost 4 bases, and 16 bases lay in between. The CDR3 covers 15 residues.

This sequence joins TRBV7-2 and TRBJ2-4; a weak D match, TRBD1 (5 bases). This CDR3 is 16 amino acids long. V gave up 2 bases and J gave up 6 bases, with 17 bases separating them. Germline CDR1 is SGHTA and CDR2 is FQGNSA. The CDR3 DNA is TGTGCCAGCAGCTTACCTCCGGCACAGGTGATAAACATTCAGTACTTC. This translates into CASSLPPAQVINIQYF.

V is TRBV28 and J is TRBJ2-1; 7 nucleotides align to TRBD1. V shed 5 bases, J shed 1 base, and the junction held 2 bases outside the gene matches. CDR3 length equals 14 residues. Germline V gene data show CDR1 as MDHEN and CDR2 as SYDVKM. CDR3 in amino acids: CASSKQGSYNEQFF. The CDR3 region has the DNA TGTGCCAGCAGTAAACAGGGGTCCTACAATGAGCAGTTCTTC.

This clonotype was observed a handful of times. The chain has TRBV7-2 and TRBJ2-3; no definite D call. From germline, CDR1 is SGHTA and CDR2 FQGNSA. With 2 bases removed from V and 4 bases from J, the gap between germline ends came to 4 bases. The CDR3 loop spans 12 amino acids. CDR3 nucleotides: TGTGCCAGCAGCTTATCCCCAGATACGCAGTATTTT. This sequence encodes CASSLSPDTQYF.

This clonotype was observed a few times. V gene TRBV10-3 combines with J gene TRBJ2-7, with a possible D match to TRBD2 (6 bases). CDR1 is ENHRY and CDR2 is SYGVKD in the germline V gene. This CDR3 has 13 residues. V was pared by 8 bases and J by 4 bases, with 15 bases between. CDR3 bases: TGTGCCATCCGGCCTCTAGCGAGTTACGAGCAGTACTTC. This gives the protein CAIRPLASYEQYF.

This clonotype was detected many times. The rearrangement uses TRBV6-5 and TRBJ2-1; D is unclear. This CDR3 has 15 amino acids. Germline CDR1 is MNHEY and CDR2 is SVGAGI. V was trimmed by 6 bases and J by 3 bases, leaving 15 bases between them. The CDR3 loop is CASSTFGTNYNEQFF. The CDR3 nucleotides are TGTGCCAGCAGCACATTCGGAACCAACTACAATGAGCAGTTCTTC.

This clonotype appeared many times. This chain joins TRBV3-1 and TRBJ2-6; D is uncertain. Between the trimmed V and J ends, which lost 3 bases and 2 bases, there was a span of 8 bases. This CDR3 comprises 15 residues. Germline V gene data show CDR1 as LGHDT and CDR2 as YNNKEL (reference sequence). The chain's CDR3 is CASSQGLAGANVLTF. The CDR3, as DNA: TGTGCCAGCAGCCAGGGTTTAGCTGGGGCCAACGTCCTGACTTTC.

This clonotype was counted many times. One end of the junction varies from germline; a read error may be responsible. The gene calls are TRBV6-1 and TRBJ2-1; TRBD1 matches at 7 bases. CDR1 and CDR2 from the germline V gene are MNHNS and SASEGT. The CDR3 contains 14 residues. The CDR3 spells CASREGQAYNEQFF. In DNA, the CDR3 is TGTGCCAGCAGGGAAGGACAGGCATACAATGAGCAGTTCTTC.

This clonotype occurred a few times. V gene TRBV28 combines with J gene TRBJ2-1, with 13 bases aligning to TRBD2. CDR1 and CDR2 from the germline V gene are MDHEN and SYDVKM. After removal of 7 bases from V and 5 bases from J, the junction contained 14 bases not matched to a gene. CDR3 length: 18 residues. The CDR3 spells CASKPPRGTSGADNEQFF. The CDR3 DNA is TGTGCCAGCAAACCTCCCCGGGGGACTAGCGGGGCCGACAATGAGCAGTTCTTC.

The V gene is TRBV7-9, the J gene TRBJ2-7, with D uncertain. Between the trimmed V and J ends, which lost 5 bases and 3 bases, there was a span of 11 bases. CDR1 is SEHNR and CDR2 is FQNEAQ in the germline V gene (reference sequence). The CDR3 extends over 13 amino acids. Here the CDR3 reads CASSPTANYEQYF. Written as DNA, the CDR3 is TGTGCCAGCAGCCCCACAGCGAACTACGAGCAGTACTTC.

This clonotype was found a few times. CDR3 nucleotides: TGCGCCAGCAGCTTGTGGGGACAGGGTACCACCGGGGAGCTGTTTTTT. It specifies CASSLWGQGTTGELFF. The chain is built from TRBV5-1 and TRBJ2-2; 9 positions agree with TRBD1. Germline CDR1 reads SGHRS; CDR2 reads YFSETQ. The junction had 5 bases not matched to a gene; V was cut back by 1 base and J by 4 bases. The CDR3 sequence is 16 residues long.

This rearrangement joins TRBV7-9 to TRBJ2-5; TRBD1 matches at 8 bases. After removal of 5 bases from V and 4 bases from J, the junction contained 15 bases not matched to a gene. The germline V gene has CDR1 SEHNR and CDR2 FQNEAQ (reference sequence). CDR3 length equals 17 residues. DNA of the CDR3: TGTGCCAGCAGCGCTACTACGCAGGGGGCATTGGGAGAGACCCAGTACTTC. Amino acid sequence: CASSATTQGALGETQYF.

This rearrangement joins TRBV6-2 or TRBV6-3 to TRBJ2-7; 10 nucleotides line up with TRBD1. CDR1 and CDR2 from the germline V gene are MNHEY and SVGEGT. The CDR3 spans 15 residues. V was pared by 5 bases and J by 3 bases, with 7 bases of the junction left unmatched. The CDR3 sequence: CASSRPGQGIYEQYF. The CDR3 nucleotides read TGTGCCAGCAGTCGCCCGGGACAGGGGATCTACGAGCAGTACTTC.

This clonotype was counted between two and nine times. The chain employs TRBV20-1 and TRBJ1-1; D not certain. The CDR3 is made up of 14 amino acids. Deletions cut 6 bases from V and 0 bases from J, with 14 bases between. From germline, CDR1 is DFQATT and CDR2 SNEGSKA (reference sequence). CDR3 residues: CSALILGLNTEAFF. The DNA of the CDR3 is TGCAGTGCCCTAATTCTGGGGTTGAACACTGAAGCTTTCTTT.

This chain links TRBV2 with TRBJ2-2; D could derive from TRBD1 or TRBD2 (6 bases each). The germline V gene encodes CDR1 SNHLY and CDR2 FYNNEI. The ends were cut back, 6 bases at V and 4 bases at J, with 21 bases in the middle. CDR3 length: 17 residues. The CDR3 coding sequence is TGTGCCAGCAGCGGACTTCGTTCGGGGGCAAGCACCGGGGAGCTGTTTTTT. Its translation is CASSGLRSGASTGELFF.

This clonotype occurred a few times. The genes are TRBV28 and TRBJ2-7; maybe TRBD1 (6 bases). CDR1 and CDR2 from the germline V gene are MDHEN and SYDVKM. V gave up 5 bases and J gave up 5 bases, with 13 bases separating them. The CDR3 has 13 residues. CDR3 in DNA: TGTGCCAGCAGTCAGGGGCCCCGGAACGAGCAGTACTTC. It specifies CASSQGPRNEQYF. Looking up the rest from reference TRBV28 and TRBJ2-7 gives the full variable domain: DVKVTQSSRYLVKRTGEKVFLECVQDMDHENMFWYRQDPGLGLRLIYFSYDVKMKEKGDIPEGYSVSREKKERFSLILESASTNQTSMYLCASSQGPRNEQYFGPGTRLTVT.

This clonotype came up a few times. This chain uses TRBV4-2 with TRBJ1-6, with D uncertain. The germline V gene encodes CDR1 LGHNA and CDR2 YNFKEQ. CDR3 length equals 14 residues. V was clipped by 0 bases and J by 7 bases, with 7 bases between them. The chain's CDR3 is CASSQDPKNSPLHF. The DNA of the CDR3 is TGTGCCAGCAGCCAAGACCCCAAGAATTCACCCCTCCACTTT.

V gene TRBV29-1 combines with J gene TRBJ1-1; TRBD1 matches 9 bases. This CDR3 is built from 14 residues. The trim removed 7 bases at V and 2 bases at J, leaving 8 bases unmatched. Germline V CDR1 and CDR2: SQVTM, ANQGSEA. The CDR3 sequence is CSASQGAGNTEAFF. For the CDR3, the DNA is TGCAGCGCCTCACAGGGGGCCGGAAACACTGAAGCTTTCTTT.

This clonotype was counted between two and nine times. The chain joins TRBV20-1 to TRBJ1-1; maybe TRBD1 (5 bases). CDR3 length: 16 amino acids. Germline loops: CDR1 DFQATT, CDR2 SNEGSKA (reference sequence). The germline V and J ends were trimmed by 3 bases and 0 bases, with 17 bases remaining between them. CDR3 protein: CSASKGQGVMNTEAFF. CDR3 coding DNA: TGCAGTGCTAGTAAGGGGCAGGGTGTCATGAACACTGAAGCTTTCTTT.

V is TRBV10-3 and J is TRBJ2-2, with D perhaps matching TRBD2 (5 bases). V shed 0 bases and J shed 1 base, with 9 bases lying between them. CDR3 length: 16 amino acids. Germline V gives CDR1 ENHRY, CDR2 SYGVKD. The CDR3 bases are TGTGCCATCAGTGAGTCGCTCGGGGTGAACACCGGGGAGCTGTTTTTT. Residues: CAISESLGVNTGELFF.

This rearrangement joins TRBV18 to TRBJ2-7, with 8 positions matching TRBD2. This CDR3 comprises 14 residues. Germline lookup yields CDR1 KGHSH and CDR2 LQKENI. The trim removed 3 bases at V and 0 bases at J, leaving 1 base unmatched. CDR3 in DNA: TGTGCCAGCTCACCGGGACTAGTCTCCTACGAGCAGTACTTC. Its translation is CASSPGLVSYEQYF.

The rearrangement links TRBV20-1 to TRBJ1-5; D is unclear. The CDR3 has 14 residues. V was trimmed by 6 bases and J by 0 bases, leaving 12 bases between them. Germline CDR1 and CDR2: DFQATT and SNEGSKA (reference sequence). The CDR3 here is CSASSDYSNQPQHF. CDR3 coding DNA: TGCAGTGCCAGTAGTGATTATAGCAATCAGCCCCAGCATTTT.